The source of this TCR beta chain is a study of a mutant IDH1 vaccine in newly diagnosed glioma. Looking at the study overall: The V12 visit happened in week 35, and the V13 visit happened in week 47.

CDR1 and CDR2 (germline): MGHDK, SYGVNS. The CDR3 has 15 residues. Trimming took 3 bases from V and 8 from J, leaving 17 bases between them. Remarks on this clone: Its antigen is still unknown.

TCRdb keeps only in-frame clones here, not all; method: immunoSEQ multiplex PCR. The top ten clones hold around 4.1% of a sample with roughly 50,000 clones, 80% to 85% of them seen once. Findings and caveats of the study: Whatever changes occurred in top peripheral T cell clonotypes seemed unrelated to pseudoprogression.

As to time point: week 35, safety follow-up. Topical imiquimod was applied with each vaccine dose, which held 300 ug of mutant IDH1 20-mer peptide. The chain combines TRBV25-1 with TRBJ1-3; possibly TRBD1 for D (6 bases). This sequence was found in a young woman with glioma. The starting material was PBMCs, obtained from a glioma patient whose treatment included an IDH1 peptide vaccine. The CDR3 DNA reads as TGTGCCAGCAGTGATTCCCCAGGGGCCGGGGACACCATATATTTT. Protein product: CASSDSPGAGDTIYF.